The 27 T cell receptor beta chains in this list originate from one sample, sequenced in a study of cytomegalovirus exposure and HLA in healthy donors. PCR involved 60 Vbeta and 13 Jbeta primers. Produced via immunoSEQ multiplex PCR; TCRdb's table is partial and in-frame only. The table records about 160,000 clones, about three quarters of them present only once. The material sequenced was PBMCs. Receptors were obtained from a young man in good health and CMV-seropositive.

The V and J genes are TRBV19 and TRBJ2-2; 8 positions agree with TRBD1. CDR3 length: 15 amino acids. The V and J ends lost 5 bases and 3 bases, in that order; junction bases with no gene match: 5. Germline V gene data show CDR1 as LNHDA and CDR2 as SQIVND (reference sequence). CDR3 DNA: TGTGCCAGTAGTGAACAGGGGGTTGACACCGGGGAGCTGTTTTTT. Translation: CASSEQGVDTGELFF.

The chain uses TRBV30 and TRBJ2-2; the D is unclear. The V end lost 1 base, the J end lost 13 bases, and 13 bases lay between the germline ends. The CDR3 is 12 residues long. Looked up from germline, CDR1 is GTSNPN and CDR2 is SVGIG (reference sequence). For the CDR3, the DNA is TGTGCCTGGAGTGCTGGCCAACCGGGGCTGTTTTTT. This translates into CAWSAGQPGLFF. Full variable domain (rest looked up from reference TRBV30 and TRBJ2-2): SQTIHQWPATLVQPVGSPLSLECTVEGTSNPNLYWYRQAAGRGLQLLFYSVGIGQISSEVPQNLSASRPQDRQFILSSKKLLLSDSGFYLCAWSAGQPGLFFGEGSRLTVL.

V gene TRBV6-6 combines with J gene TRBJ1-1; possibly TRBD1 for D (5 bases). This CDR3 comprises 13 residues. The V and J ends lost 5 bases and 0 bases respectively, with 7 bases between them. Germline assignment: CDR1 MNHNY and CDR2 SVGAGI (reference sequence). This CDR3 is CASSDSMNTEAFF. CDR3 in DNA: TGTGCCAGCAGTGACAGCATGAACACTGAAGCTTTCTTT.

The chain couples TRBV5-4 to TRBJ1-2; D gene uncertain. The V gene's germline CDR1 is SGHNT and CDR2 YYREEE (reference sequence). The CDR3 consists of 15 residues. V shed 2 bases and J shed 5 bases, with 16 bases lying between them. CDR3 in DNA: TGTGCCAGCAGCTTTGCATCAACAGAGCTATATGGCTACACCTTC. Translated, it gives CASSFASTELYGYTF.

This rearrangement joins TRBV5-4 to TRBJ1-2; the match to TRBD1 covers 9 bases. Germline V gene lookup returns CDR1 SGHNT and CDR2 YYREEE (reference sequence). This CDR3 has 17 residues. Trimming at V came to 2 bases and at J to 4 bases, leaving 12 bases not matched to a gene. CDR3 bases: TGTGCCAGCAGCTTACGACCGGGACAGGGTGATATCTATGGCTACACCTTC. Its translation: CASSLRPGQGDIYGYTF.

The chain couples TRBV7-2 to TRBJ1-1, with 8 bases aligning to TRBD1. Germline assignment: CDR1 SGHTA and CDR2 FQGNSA. The trim removed 0 bases at V and 4 bases at J, leaving 4 bases unmatched. This CDR3 contains 15 residues. In DNA, the CDR3 is TGTGCCAGCAGCTTAGCGGTAACAGGGGGCACTGAAGCTTTCTTT. It translates to CASSLAVTGGTEAFF.

The chain couples TRBV7-8 to TRBJ2-7; 7 nucleotides agree with TRBD2. Per the germline V gene, CDR1 is SGHVS and CDR2 is FQNEAQ. Trimming removed 7 bases from V and 3 bases from J; junction bases left unmatched: 15. There are 16 residues in the CDR3. DNA for the CDR3: TGTGCCAGCACCCTTACGGTGGGAGGGAGCAGCTACGAGCAGTACGTC. It is translated as CASTLTVGGSSYEQYV.

This clone was seen a few times. The chain combines TRBV6-1 with TRBJ1-1; D is uncertain. Germline loops: CDR1 MNHNS, CDR2 SASEGT. The CDR3 sequence is 15 residues long. Trimming removed 4 bases from V and 11 bases from J, with 23 bases in between. This CDR3 is CASSGESYPHFGAFF. CDR3 nucleotides: TGTGCCAGCAGTGGGGAGAGTTATCCCCACTTTGGGGCTTTCTTT.

About this clone: This may come from a read error, since a much larger clone is one base off. Other nucleotide sequences from this sample produce the same CDR3. The V call is TRBV6-5, the J call TRBJ1-1; D not resolved. Germline CDR1 MNHEY, CDR2 SVGAGI. The germline V and J ends were trimmed by 9 bases and 1 base, with 15 bases remaining between them. The CDR3 totals 14 residues. The CDR3 DNA reads TGTGCCAGTAGACCCCGGGAATCGAACACTGAAGCTTTCTTT. It codes for CASRPRESNTEAFF.

This chain links TRBV7-9 with TRBJ1-3; D perhaps matches TRBD1 (6 bases). From germline, CDR1 is SEHNR and CDR2 FQNEAQ (reference sequence). This CDR3 comprises 19 residues. Trimming took 5 bases from V and 0 from J, leaving 23 bases between them. CDR3: CASSVGRLQGLYSGNTIYF. For the CDR3, the DNA is TGTGCCAGCAGCGTCGGACGATTACAGGGCCTTTACTCTGGAAACACCATATATTTT.

The chain links TRBV5-5 to TRBJ2-7; 9 bases agree with TRBD1. This CDR3 has 16 residues. With V trimmed by 0 bases and J by 3 bases, 7 bases remained unmatched. Germline loops: CDR1 SGHKS, CDR2 YYEKEE (reference sequence). The CDR3 DNA reads TGTGCCAGCAGCTTGGATGGGACAGGGACCCTCTACGAGCAGTACGTC. Protein product: CASSLDGTGTLYEQYV.

The J gene is TRBJ1-1, the V gene TRBV2, with D hard to call. V was cut by 8 bases and J by 4 bases, with 11 bases left in between. In germline, CDR1 is SNHLY, CDR2 FYNNEI. The CDR3 totals 12 residues. The chain's CDR3 is CASGQRGTEAFF. The DNA of the CDR3 is TGTGCCAGCGGTCAGCGGGGCACTGAAGCTTTCTTT.

J is TRBJ2-3 and V is TRBV7-8; D is perhaps TRBD2 (6 bases). The CDR3 sequence is 14 residues long. Germline CDR1 and CDR2: SGHVS and FQNEAQ. Trimming cost V 6 bases and J 0 bases, with 10 bases left between them. The CDR3 bases are TGTGCCAGCAGACGGGACTTGAGCACAGATACGCAGTATTTT. Translation: CASRRDLSTDTQYF.

The chain has TRBV7-2 and TRBJ2-7; D uncertain. The CDR3 contains 13 residues. Trimming took 5 bases from V and 6 from J, leaving 14 bases between them. The V gene's germline CDR1 is SGHTA and CDR2 FQGNSA. CDR3: CASSPNRVLEQYV. The CDR3 nucleotides read TGTGCCAGCAGCCCCAATCGGGTCCTCGAGCAGTACGTC.

This chain connects TRBV5-6 to TRBJ2-5; 8 bases map to TRBD2. The J segment lost 5 bases and the V segment lost 2 bases, leaving 11 bases of the junction unmatched. CDR1 SGHDT and CDR2 YYEEEE come from the germline V gene. The length of the CDR3 is 16 residues. The chain's CDR3 is CASSFKREIFRETQYF. The CDR3 DNA is TGTGCCAGCAGCTTCAAGCGGGAGATTTTTAGGGAGACCCAGTACTTC.

This clone was detected a few times. This chain connects TRBV11-3 to TRBJ2-1, with 9 bases that match TRBD2. The length of the CDR3 is 14 residues. Germline values: CDR1 SGHNT, CDR2 YENEEA. V dropped 2 bases and J dropped 9; count of bases not matched to a gene: 5. The CDR3 region has the DNA TGTGCCAGCAGCTTAAGGGCTAGCGGGATTGAGCAGTTCTTC. Translating gives CASSLRASGIEQFF.

This clone was seen a few times. V and J are TRBV28 and TRBJ2-7, with a possible D match to TRBD1 (6 bases). The CDR3 is 15 residues long. V was pared by 7 bases and J by 0 bases, with 16 bases between. Germline-derived CDR1 and CDR2 are MDHEN and SYDVKM. The CDR3 nucleotides read TGTGCCAGCAATATGACAGGAGGAAGCTCCTACGAGCAGTACGTC. Amino acid sequence: CASNMTGGSSYEQYV.

The chain uses TRBV14 and TRBJ2-2; 10 nucleotides match TRBD1. Germline V lookup: CDR1 SGHDN, CDR2 FVKESK. Trimming cost V 4 bases and J 6 bases; bases outside gene matches: 5. The CDR3 runs to 15 residues. Here the CDR3 DNA reads TGTGCCAGCAGCCTTCGACAGGGGGCTTCCGGGGAGCTGTTTTTT. Protein sequence: CASSLRQGASGELFF.

The rearrangement joins TRBV5-4 to TRBJ2-2; D ambiguous. Trimming cost V 0 bases and J 5 bases, with 8 bases left between them. CDR3 length: 14 amino acids. CDR1 SGHNT and CDR2 YYREEE come from the germline V gene (reference sequence). The CDR3 coding sequence is TGTGCCAGCAGCTTGGAAGCGAGTACCGGGGAGCTGTTTTTT. Encoded protein: CASSLEASTGELFF.

This chain connects TRBV4-2 to TRBJ2-5; weak D call: TRBD1 (6 bases). Trimming left V 4 bases short and J 3 bases short, with 9 bases between. The CDR3 consists of 13 residues. Germline assignment: CDR1 LGHNA and CDR2 YNFKEQ. DNA for the CDR3: TGTGCCAGCAGCCGAGGGGGAGAAGAGACCCAGTACTTC. This codes for CASSRGGEETQYF.

The V call is TRBV21-1, the J call TRBJ2-7; the table's TRBD2 call for D was not verified on the DNA. TRBV21-1 is labeled a pseudogene. The CDR3 is made up of 13 amino acids. The CDR3 region is CASSWRLRYEQYV. The CDR3, as DNA: TGTGCCAGCAGCTGGAGGCTTAGGTACGAGCAGTACGTC.

The chain couples TRBV4-1 to TRBJ2-1; 14 nucleotides match TRBD2. CDR1 MGHRA and CDR2 YSYEKL come from the germline V gene. CDR3 size: 17 residues. V gave up 4 bases and J gave up 7 bases; unmatched junction bases: 9. CDR3 in DNA: TGCGCCAGCAGCCTCCAGGGACTAGCGGGAGCACGTAATGAGCAGTTCTTC. It yields the protein CASSLQGLAGARNEQFF.

J is TRBJ1-3 and V is TRBV14, with 8 bases that match TRBD1. V was pared by 3 bases and J by 2 bases, with 3 bases of the junction left unmatched. CDR3 length: 15 residues. Germline loops: CDR1 SGHDN, CDR2 FVKESK. This chain's CDR3 is CASSQADRAGNTIYF. As DNA, the CDR3 is TGTGCCAGCAGCCAGGCGGACAGGGCTGGAAACACCATATATTTT.

The chain has TRBV4-2 and TRBJ2-5; 8 bases fit TRBD2. The germline V gene encodes CDR1 LGHNA and CDR2 YNFKEQ. The CDR3 has 16 residues. V shed 4 bases and J 3 bases; nucleotides not matched to a gene: 10. The CDR3 bases are TGTGCCAGCAGCCCCGCCCCTGGGCGGGAGGAAGAGACCCAGTACTTC. It codes for CASSPAPGREEETQYF.

The rearrangement links TRBV6-5 to TRBJ1-2, with TRBD1 as a possible D gene (6 bases). The CDR3 sequence is 14 residues long. The V gene's germline CDR1 is MNHEY and CDR2 SVGAGI. The V and J ends lost 5 bases and 4 bases respectively, with 14 bases between them. Written as DNA, the CDR3 is TGTGCCAGCAGTACCTCAGGGGTTGTCTATGGCTACACCTTC. Protein sequence: CASSTSGVVYGYTF.

There are a few counts of this clone. V is TRBV28 and J is TRBJ1-6; 8 nucleotides match TRBD1. The CDR3 sequence is 15 residues long. Trimming removed 6 bases from V and 8 bases from J; junction bases left unmatched: 9. CDR1 MDHEN and CDR2 SYDVKM come from the germline V gene. The CDR3 is CASRSAGTGYSPLHF. As DNA, the CDR3 is TGTGCCAGCAGGTCAGCCGGGACAGGATATTCACCCCTCCACTTT.

The chain is built from TRBV7-2 and TRBJ2-1; 8 bases agree with TRBD2. The CDR3 runs to 15 residues. The V gene's germline CDR1 is SGHTA and CDR2 FQGNSA. The V gene end was trimmed by 5 bases and the J gene end by 6 bases; junction bases not matched to a gene: 9. The DNA for the CDR3 is TGTGCCAGCAGCCGACCGGGACTAGGGGTCAATGAGCAGTTCTTC. It yields the protein CASSRPGLGVNEQFF.